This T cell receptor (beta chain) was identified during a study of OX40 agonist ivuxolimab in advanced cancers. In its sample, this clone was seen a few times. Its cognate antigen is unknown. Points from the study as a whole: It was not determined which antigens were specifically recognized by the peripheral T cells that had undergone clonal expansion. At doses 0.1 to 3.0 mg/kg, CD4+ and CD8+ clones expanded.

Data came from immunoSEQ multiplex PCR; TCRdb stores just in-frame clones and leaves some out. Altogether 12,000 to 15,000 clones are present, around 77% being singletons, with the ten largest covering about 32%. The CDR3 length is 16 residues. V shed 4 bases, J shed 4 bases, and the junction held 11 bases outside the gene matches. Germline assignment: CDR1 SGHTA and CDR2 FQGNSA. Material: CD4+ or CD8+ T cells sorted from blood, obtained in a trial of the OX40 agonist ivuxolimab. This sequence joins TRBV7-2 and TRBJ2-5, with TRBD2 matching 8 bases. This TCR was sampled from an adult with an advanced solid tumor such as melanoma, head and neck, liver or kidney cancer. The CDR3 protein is CASSSVAGTLSETQYF. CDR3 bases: TGTGCCAGCAGCTCCGTAGCGGGAACCCTCTCAGAGACCCAGTACTTC.